The clone carrying this T cell receptor (beta chain) came up a few times. Its target is unknown. Treatment defined: oral pan-JAK inhibitor, 5-10 mg twice daily. Alopecia areata patients had lesional scalp punch biopsies and peripheral blood taken from them. Following extraction, RNA underwent reverse transcription to cDNA, which served as the sequencing template. Here immunoSEQ multiplex PCR was the method, and the copy in TCRdb shows in-frame clones only, minus some. This table has more than 200,000 clones, approximately 65% appearing once. These data are taken from a study of CD8+ T cells in alopecia areata. This CDR3 is 13 amino acids long. Germline CDR1 reads ENHRY; CDR2 reads SYGVKD. V lost 6 bases and J 6 bases, leaving 15 bases between the germline ends. The study's findings and limits: Significant decreases in scalp clonality and expanded CD8+ clones followed tofacitinib treatment.

The TCR sequence derives from a human donor with alopecia areata. The sequenced sample was CD4+ T cells sorted from blood, obtained between weeks 43 and 45, from a patient treated with tofacitinib. The V gene is TRBV10-3, the J gene TRBJ2-7; D is uncertain. The CDR3 DNA reads as TGTGCCATCAGCCCTTATACAGATGGCGAGCAGTACTTC. Its translation is CAISPYTDGEQYF.